The 9 T cell receptor beta chains given below trace back to one sample, sequenced in a study of blood T cell repertoires in COVID-19. Profiling relied on immunoSEQ multiplex PCR, and the TCRdb table lists in-frame clones only, not all of them. The sample holds approximately 280,000 clones, around nine tenths seen once. Sequenced material: peripheral blood. Source of these receptors: a middle-aged man with acute or convalescent COVID-19.

This chain connects TRBV6-5 to TRBJ2-7; 7 bases align to TRBD1. The CDR3 is 12 amino acids. Germline CDR1 MNHEY, CDR2 SVGAGI. Germline trimming cut 6 bases from V and 2 bases from J; bases unmatched to any gene: 1. CDR3 bases: TGTGCCAGCAGCACAGGGGCCTACGAGCAGTACTTC. Translating it yields CASSTGAYEQYF.

V usage is TRBV6-4 and J usage is TRBJ1-2, with 7 bases aligning to TRBD1. CDR1 is MRHNA and CDR2 is SNTAGT in the germline V gene. The CDR3 sequence is 12 residues long. The ends lost 8 bases at V and 8 bases at J; junction bases unmatched: 8. CDR3 nucleotide sequence: TGTGCCAGCTCCGCACAGGGGCGAGGCTACACCTTC. Translation: CASSAQGRGYTF.

The CDR3 sequence: CASSGWAGMSTEAFF. The CDR3 region has the DNA TGTGCCAGCAGCGGCTGGGCGGGGATGAGCACTGAAGCTTTCTTT. The chain is built from TRBV11-2 and TRBJ1-1, with no clear D. CDR1 is SGHAT, CDR2 FQNNGV, per germline. This CDR3 is 15 amino acids long. V lost 5 bases and J 4 bases, leaving 17 bases between the germline ends.

This rearrangement joins TRBV4-1 to TRBJ2-1; 9 bases are shared with TRBD2. V was clipped by 4 bases and J by 3 bases; unmatched bases: 4. Germline lookup yields CDR1 MGHRA and CDR2 YSYEKL. The CDR3 totals 15 residues. The CDR3 here is CASSRSSGDYNEQFF. As DNA, the CDR3 is TGCGCCAGCAGCCGTTCTAGCGGGGACTACAATGAGCAGTTCTTC.

This clone was seen only once. V gene TRBV19 combines with J gene TRBJ2-3; 9 bases line up with TRBD2. CDR1 LNHDA and CDR2 SQIVND come from the germline V gene (reference sequence). The CDR3 length is 15 residues. V lost 8 bases and J lost 3; bases outside the gene matches: 9. The CDR3 sequence is CASRRAGGPTDTQYF. Here the CDR3 DNA reads TGTGCCAGTCGAAGGGCGGGGGGGCCGACAGATACGCAGTATTTT.

The rearrangement links TRBV6-4 to TRBJ1-1, with D maybe TRBD1 (5 bases). This CDR3 is 14 amino acids long. V was shortened by 6 bases and J by 3 bases, with 14 bases between the two germline ends. CDR1 and CDR2 (germline): MRHNA, SNTAGT. CDR3 DNA: TGTGCCAGCAGCCCAGGGTCGCGCCACACTGAAGCTTTCTTT. Amino acid sequence: CASSPGSRHTEAFF.

The J gene is TRBJ2-7, the V gene TRBV18, with 7 bases matching TRBD1. V shed 2 bases, J shed 10 bases, and the junction held 8 bases outside the gene matches. Looked up from germline, CDR1 is KGHSH and CDR2 is LQKENI. This CDR3 is 13 amino acids long. The CDR3 coding sequence is TGTGCCAGCTCACCAACACTCCAGGGGGAACAGTACTTC. It encodes CASSPTLQGEQYF.

The J gene is TRBJ1-3, the V gene TRBV7-2; 7 bases are shared with TRBD1. CDR3 length: 14 amino acids. The V gene's germline CDR1 is SGHTA and CDR2 FQGNSA. The ends lost 5 bases at V and 8 bases at J; junction bases unmatched: 9. The CDR3 loop reads CASSLQGIGYTIYF. DNA of the CDR3: TGTGCCAGCAGCCTACAGGGGATTGGGTACACCATATATTTT.

The rearrangement links TRBV15 to TRBJ1-2; 8 nucleotides align to TRBD1. Per germline, CDR1 LNHNV and CDR2 YYDKDF (reference sequence). CDR3 length: 16 amino acids. The V and J ends lost 2 bases and 4 bases, in that order; junction bases with no gene match: 9. The CDR3 loop reads CATSRPTGGPRYGYTF. The CDR3 DNA reads as TGTGCCACCAGCAGACCTACAGGGGGACCCCGCTATGGCTACACCTTC.